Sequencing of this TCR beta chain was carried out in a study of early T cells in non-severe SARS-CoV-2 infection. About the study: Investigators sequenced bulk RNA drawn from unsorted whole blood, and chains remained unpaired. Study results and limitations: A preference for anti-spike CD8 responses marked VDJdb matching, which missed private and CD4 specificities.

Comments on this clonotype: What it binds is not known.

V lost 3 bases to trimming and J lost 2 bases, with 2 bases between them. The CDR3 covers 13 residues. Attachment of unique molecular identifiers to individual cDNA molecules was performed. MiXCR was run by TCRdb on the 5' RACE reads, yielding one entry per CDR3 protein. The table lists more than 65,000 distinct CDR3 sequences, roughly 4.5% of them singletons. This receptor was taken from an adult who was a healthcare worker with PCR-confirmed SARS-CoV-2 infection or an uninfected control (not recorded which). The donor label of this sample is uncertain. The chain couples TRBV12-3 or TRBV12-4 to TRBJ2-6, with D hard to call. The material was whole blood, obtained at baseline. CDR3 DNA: TGTGCCAGCAGTTTCCCTGGGGCCAACGTCCTGACTTTC. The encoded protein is CASSFPGANVLTF.